The T cell receptor (beta chain) described here comes from a study of shared clonotypes between healthy human individuals. The study's findings and limits: Of the naive CD4 clonotypes, around 5.2% were shared across a few donors. Clonotypes not shared had lower generation probabilities than those common to all four donors. Clonotype sharing among donors was thought likely to change with sequencing depth.

About this clone: Its antigen is not known.

Sequencing used immunoSEQ multiplex PCR; TCRdb keeps in-frame clones, though not all of them. The data contain 2 million to 3 million clones, under 95% of them seen just once; the ten biggest clones take up 0.35% to 0.45%. The TCR comes from a young man in good health. Some clones in this sample may be carry-over from other donors' samples. The sequenced material came from naive CD4+ T cells from PBMCs. Indicated subset: CD45RA+ positively selected.

The DNA for the CDR3 is TGTGCCAGCAGCTTGCAGGGGCCGGGGGACACTGAAGCTTTCTTT. Its translation is CASSLQGPGDTEAFF. The chain has TRBV5-5 and TRBJ1-1, with a possible D match to TRBD1 (6 bases). V lost 1 base to trimming and J lost 3 bases, with 13 bases between them. From germline, CDR1 is SGHKS and CDR2 YYEKEE (reference sequence). This CDR3 has 15 residues.